The text below deals with one TCR beta chain. Generated by immunoSEQ multiplex PCR, the TCRdb table keeps only in-frame clones and is missing some. This sample has approximately 210,000 clones, with 88% found just once. The sample originates from a study of blood T cell repertoires in COVID-19. About the research overall: Collection of acute and convalescent COVID-19 samples took place in the United States, Italy and Spain.

The TCR was taken from a human donor in a cohort sampled during active COVID-19. The sequenced material came from peripheral blood.

The CDR3 DNA reads as TGTGCCAGCAGTTACACACTAGCGGGGTCCCAAGAGACCCAGTACTTC. Protein sequence: CASSYTLAGSQETQYF. This sequence joins TRBV6-5 and TRBJ2-5; the match to TRBD2 covers 10 bases. The CDR3 sequence is 16 residues long. Trimming at V came to 2 bases and at J to 1 base, leaving 4 bases not matched to a gene. CDR1 is MNHEY, CDR2 SVGAGI, per germline.